This record concerns one TCR beta chain sequence. The sample belongs to a study of blood T cells in healthy people across ages. This CDR3 comprises 14 residues. Germline CDR1 reads LGHDT; CDR2 reads YNNKEL (reference sequence). The V and J ends lost 0 bases and 7 bases respectively, with 9 bases between them. Primers used in a second PCR of roughly 6 to 12 cycles were a sample-barcoded 5' primer and a J-beta primer mix. MiXCR, applied by TCRdb to the 5' RACE reads, yields one record per CDR3 protein. The repertoire has 650,000 to 700,000 distinct CDR3 sequences, under 65% of them found once; the top ten carry roughly 13%.

This clonotype originated in a woman aged 80 or over in good health. The sequenced sample consisted of blood. V gene TRBV3-1 combines with J gene TRBJ2-2; D is unclear. CDR3 coding DNA: TGTGCCAGCAGCCAAGATCGGAATAGCGGGGAGCTGTTTTTT. Its protein product is CASSQDRNSGELFF.